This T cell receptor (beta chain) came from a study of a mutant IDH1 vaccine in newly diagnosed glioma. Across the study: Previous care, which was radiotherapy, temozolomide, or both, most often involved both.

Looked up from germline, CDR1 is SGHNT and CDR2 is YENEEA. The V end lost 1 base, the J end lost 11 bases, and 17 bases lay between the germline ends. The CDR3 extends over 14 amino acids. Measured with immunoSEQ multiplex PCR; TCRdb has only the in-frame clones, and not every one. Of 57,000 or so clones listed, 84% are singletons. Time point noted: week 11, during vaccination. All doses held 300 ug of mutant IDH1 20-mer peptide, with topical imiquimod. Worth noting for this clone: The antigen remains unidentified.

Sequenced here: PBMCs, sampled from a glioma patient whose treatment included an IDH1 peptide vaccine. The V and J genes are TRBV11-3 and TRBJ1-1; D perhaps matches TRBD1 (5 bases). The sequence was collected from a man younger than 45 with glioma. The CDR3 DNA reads TGTGCCAGCAGCTTAGCGGGGCAGGGCGGGTCGGCTTTCTTT. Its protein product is CASSLAGQGGSAFF.